A selection of T cell receptor beta chains follows, all from one sample in a study of beta chain features in type 1 diabetes. The repertoire was sequenced with immunoSEQ multiplex PCR; TCRdb's copy has only in-frame clones and lacks some. The table lists about 160,000 clones, around 8.3% of them singletons. Specimen: central memory CD4+ T cells from blood. These receptors came from a woman between 18 and 30 years old with type 1 diabetes. Both conserved end residues are part of each CDR3. A D gene is named only where the DNA matches it firmly.

V gene: TRBV11-2; D gene: NA; J gene: TRBJ1-1; CDR3 protein: CASSLDEGVETEAFF
V gene: TRBV20-1; D gene: NA; J gene: TRBJ2-5; CDR3 protein: CSALEKETQYF
V gene: TRBV2; D gene: TRBD1; J gene: TRBJ1-5; CDR3 protein: CASSNRDRDYSNQPQHF
V gene: TRBV18; D gene: NA; J gene: TRBJ2-6; CDR3 protein: CASSPPNPGAGANVLTF
V gene: TRBV25-1; D gene: NA; J gene: TRBJ2-1; CDR3 protein: CASSEGLSKQFF
V gene: TRBV7-2; D gene: TRBD1; J gene: TRBJ1-1; CDR3 protein: CASSLRTGRVTEAFF
V gene: TRBV30; D gene: NA; J gene: TRBJ1-1; CDR3 protein: CAWGLVPSEAFF
V gene: TRBV18; D gene: NA; J gene: TRBJ1-2; CDR3 protein: CASSRSGTQSLGYTF
V gene: TRBV4-3; D gene: NA; J gene: TRBJ2-5; CDR3 protein: CASSQDLRQETQYF
V gene: TRBV5-1; D gene: NA; J gene: TRBJ2-7; CDR3 protein: CASSFTVAQYHEQYF
V gene: TRBV5-1; D gene: NA; J gene: TRBJ2-5; CDR3 protein: CASSLQGNGEETQYF
V gene: TRBV6-6; D gene: TRBD1; J gene: TRBJ2-3; CDR3 protein: CASSYSRGQSTDTQYF
V gene: TRBV11-2; D gene: TRBD2; J gene: TRBJ2-3; CDR3 protein: CASSLETSGTQYF
V gene: TRBV9; D gene: TRBD1; J gene: TRBJ2-3; CDR3 protein: CASSVESGTGGTDTQYF
V gene: TRBV11-2; D gene: NA; J gene: TRBJ2-1; CDR3 protein: CASSAVTYPKYEQFF
V gene: TRBV4-3; D gene: TRBD1; J gene: TRBJ2-1; CDR3 protein: CASSQDRTGGLGQFF
V gene: TRBV10-3; D gene: NA; J gene: TRBJ1-2; CDR3 protein: CAISEGRQGMGGYTF
V gene: TRBV28; D gene: TRBD1; J gene: TRBJ1-2; CDR3 protein: CASSFRGQGVSGYTF
V gene: TRBV7-7; D gene: NA; J gene: TRBJ2-2; CDR3 protein: CASSLYSNTGELFF
V gene: TRBV10-3; D gene: NA; J gene: TRBJ2-3; CDR3 protein: CAIGRTEGDTQYF
V gene: TRBV7-3; D gene: TRBD1; J gene: TRBJ1-1; CDR3 protein: CASSPKGATGNTEAFF
V gene: TRBV5-6; D gene: NA; J gene: TRBJ2-5; CDR3 protein: CASSSILTSYQETQYF
V gene: TRBV28; D gene: NA; J gene: TRBJ1-4; CDR3 protein: CASSLRDREKLFF
V gene: TRBV7-3; D gene: TRBD1; J gene: TRBJ2-5; CDR3 protein: CASSPGDRQETQYF
V gene: TRBV7-8; D gene: TRBD1; J gene: TRBJ2-7; CDR3 protein: CASSQQGQRNYEQYF
V gene: TRBV4-3; D gene: TRBD1; J gene: TRBJ1-1; CDR3 protein: CASSQDPQGANTEAFF
V gene: TRBV5-4; D gene: TRBD2; J gene: TRBJ2-1; CDR3 protein: CASSLAGGGSYNEQFF
V gene: TRBV5-4; D gene: TRBD2; J gene: TRBJ2-1; CDR3 protein: CASSSGGTSQTNEQFF
V gene: TRBV5-6; D gene: TRBD2; J gene: TRBJ2-3; CDR3 protein: CASSILTSGNTDTQYF
V gene: TRBV5-4; D gene: TRBD1; J gene: TRBJ2-5; CDR3 protein: CASSLQGAAETQYF
V gene: TRBV27; D gene: TRBD1; J gene: TRBJ2-2; CDR3 protein: CASRLQGATGELFF
V gene: TRBV10-3; D gene: NA; J gene: TRBJ2-7; CDR3 protein: CAISATPGQGSYEQYF
V gene: TRBV5-4; D gene: NA; J gene: TRBJ2-3; CDR3 protein: CASSWLAAGDTQYF
V gene: TRBV30; D gene: TRBD1; J gene: TRBJ1-1; CDR3 protein: CASSQGAGNTEAFF
V gene: TRBV5-4; D gene: NA; J gene: TRBJ2-3; CDR3 protein: CASSLLLTNTDTQYF
V gene: TRBV5-1; D gene: NA; J gene: TRBJ2-1; CDR3 protein: CASSLALGANEQFF
V gene: TRBV28; D gene: NA; J gene: TRBJ1-1; CDR3 protein: CASSRSGEAFF
V gene: TRBV25-1; D gene: TRBD2; J gene: TRBJ2-7; CDR3 protein: CASSREGGTYEQYF
V gene: TRBV4-3; D gene: TRBD1; J gene: TRBJ1-5; CDR3 protein: CASSQSTGANQPQHF
V gene: TRBV11-2; D gene: NA; J gene: TRBJ1-4; CDR3 protein: CASSRPAGNGEKLFF
V gene: TRBV18; D gene: NA; J gene: TRBJ1-5; CDR3 protein: CASSSGFNQPQHF
V gene: TRBV4-2; D gene: NA; J gene: TRBJ2-1; CDR3 protein: CASSQGVGGTYNEQFF
V gene: TRBV27; D gene: TRBD2; J gene: TRBJ2-1; CDR3 protein: CASSRERDGNLFF
V gene: TRBV10-3; D gene: TRBD2; J gene: TRBJ2-7; CDR3 protein: CAIRDLSGGPYEQYF
V gene: TRBV30; D gene: NA; J gene: TRBJ2-3; CDR3 protein: CAFKTGRSTDTQYF
V gene: TRBV10-1; D gene: NA; J gene: TRBJ1-5; CDR3 protein: CASSSGYNQPQHF